A single T cell receptor (beta chain) is shown here with its context. A few counts support this clone. The clone's antigen remains unknown. No qualities accompany the bases; no much larger clone lies one base away. This entry is derived from a study of blood T cell repertoires in COVID-19 (dated by TCRdb to the early 2020s). For the study in its entirety: Samples from collaborators originated in the United States, Italy and Spain and spanned both the acute and convalescent phases of COVID-19. The prospective study material was composed of cDNA or gDNA derived from T cells, B-cell-depleted T cells, or PBMCs. Deeply sampled blood TCRbeta repertoires from subjects exposed to, actively infected with, or recovered from COVID-19 were included in the dataset. The repertoires were released in a freely available public database intended as a resource for research on the immune response to SARS-CoV-2. The samples were drawn from the first 160 participants of the ongoing ImmuneRACE study and from roughly 1,300 subjects provided by 6 global collaborators. The sample metadata nearly always contained a de-identified subject ID, COVID-19 status, age in years and sex. Where available, HLA class I and class II types were taken from metadata supplied by the sample provider and were not determined by assay-based typing. Points the paper makes about the study in general: The quantity of clinical and demographic metadata differed by source and by participant and was supplied without curation.

The germline V gene encodes CDR1 SGHTA and CDR2 FQGNSA. Trimming accounts for 5 bases at V and 6 bases at J, while the number of junction bases matched to no gene is 10. There are 16 amino acids in the CDR3, from cysteine to phenylalanine inclusive. Only the CDR3 portion is preserved as DNA: 48 bases, with reading frame beginning at the first base. Enrolling through a virtual design, the prospective study's participants ranged in age from roughly 18 to 90 years and lived across 20 to 30 United States geographic areas. In the prospective study, participants were assigned to cohorts based on the clinical history participants reported in a screening survey and a study questionnaire. For ImmuneRACE Cohort 3, a participant was defined as recovered based on two consecutive negative NP/OP PCR tests, clearance by a healthcare professional, or resolution of symptoms. Each participant in the prospective study had whole blood, serum and a nasopharyngeal or oropharyngeal swab collected by mobile phlebotomists. Additional blood draws and questionnaires over an approximately 2-month period could optionally be provided by prospective study participants. Before DNA extraction, blood samples from the prospective study were shipped at room temperature or frozen.

TCRbeta CDR3 regions were amplified from genomic DNA by means of the immunoSEQ Assay, a bias-controlled multiplex PCR. Per the original workflow: Within the assay, amplification of reference gene primers was used to estimate how many nucleated cells each sample contained. Sequence reads were collapsed and filtered to measure the absolute abundance of every unique TCRbeta CDR3 rearrangement. For each sample, productive Simpson clonality was calculated by taking the square root of Simpson's diversity index across productive rearrangements. The table comes from immuneACCESS by way of TCRdb, which keeps in-frame sequences with V and J called. Part of the clones is missing from these tables; in studies checked, under half for an unresolved V gene and the rest for unknown reasons. D and trimming come from the DNA, and the V and J calls and clone size come from that table. The sample data list a few hundred thousand clones, and about 92% of these were observed just once. The ten largest clones take up approximately 17% of the sample.

The sequencing input was PBMCs or T cells enriched from blood (not recorded which). The sequence was collected from a woman in her twenties or thirties who had recovered from COVID-19. The chain is made from TRBV7-2 and TRBJ2-2; a stretch of 9 junction bases matches TRBD2. The nucleotide sequence is TGTGCCAGCAGCCTTAGCGGGGGACCGGGGGCCGGGGAGCTGTTTTTT. This sequence encodes CASSLSGGPGAGELFF.